What follows are 29 T cell receptor beta chains derived from one specimen sequenced in a study of T cells in Graves' hyperthyroidism and ophthalmopathy. The CDR3 regions of TCR beta were amplified from RNA transcripts. The TCR CDR3 first-round RT-PCR relied on the HTBI primer set. TCRdb reanalysed the multiplex PCR reads using MiXCR and keeps one entry per CDR3 protein. The table lists approximately 200,000 distinct CDR3 sequences, roughly 18% of them singletons. Material: blood. All receptors come from a man in his forties with Graves' hyperthyroidism.

This clonotype was picked up many times. The J gene is TRBJ2-7, the V gene TRBV18, with TRBD2 matching over 9 bases. This CDR3 is built from 13 residues. Germline V lookup: CDR1 KGHSH, CDR2 LQKENI. Trimming at V came to 3 bases and at J to 6 bases, leaving 3 bases not matched to a gene. CDR3 region: CASSPGAGGEQYF. The CDR3 nucleotides are TGTGCCAGCTCACCGGGAGCGGGGGGCGAGCAGTACTTC.

This chain joins TRBV10-3 and TRBJ1-2; no reliable D call. With 5 bases removed from V and 7 bases from J, the gap between germline ends came to 14 bases. The V gene's germline CDR1 is ENHRY and CDR2 SYGVKD. The CDR3 is 13 amino acids. CDR3 amino acids: CAISLTEGVGYTF. In DNA, the CDR3 is TGTGCCATCAGTCTCACAGAAGGTGTTGGCTACACCTTC.

This clonotype was counted only a few times. The chain uses TRBV13 and TRBJ2-7, with TRBD1 as a possible D gene (6 bases). V lost 1 base and J 2 bases, leaving 15 bases between the germline ends. Germline-derived CDR1 and CDR2 are PRHDT and FYEKMQ (reference sequence). This CDR3 contains 16 residues. CDR3 sequence reads: CASSLVRQGLTYEQYF. The CDR3 nucleotides read TGTGCCAGCAGCTTAGTGCGGCAGGGGTTGACCTACGAGCAGTACTTC. The full variable domain, its missing parts supplied by reference TRBV13 and TRBJ2-7, is AAGVIQSPRHLIKEKRETATLKCYPIPRHDTVYWYQQGPGQDPQFLISFYEKMQSDKGSIPDRFSAQQFSDYHSELNMSSLELGDSALYFCASSLVRQGLTYEQYFGPGTRLTVT.

This clonotype was recorded at least ten times. The V call is TRBV12-3 or TRBV12-4, the J call TRBJ1-2; D is perhaps TRBD1 (5 bases). Trimming took 6 bases from V and 4 from J, leaving 15 bases between them. The CDR3 consists of 14 residues. The CDR3 loop is CASSQGSKIYGYTF. In nucleotides, the CDR3 is TGTGCCAGCAGCCAGGGCTCCAAGATCTATGGCTACACCTTC.

Worth noting for this clonotype: A single base separates this from a much larger clone, so it may be a read error. This sequence joins TRBV20-1 and TRBJ2-5; D unresolved. The germline gives CDR1 DFQATT, CDR2 SNEGSKA (reference sequence). This CDR3 is 14 amino acids long. Trimming took off 5 bases at V and 7 bases at J, with 20 bases between the two ends. The chain's CDR3 is CSAFPLGGLGTQYF. DNA of the CDR3: TGCAGTGCTTTTCCCCTTGGTGGATTGGGGACCCAGTACTTC.

This clonotype came up many times. The chain links TRBV30 to TRBJ2-1; D unclear. The CDR3 totals 13 residues. V lost 0 bases to trimming and J lost 2 bases, with 5 bases between them. Looked up from germline, CDR1 is GTSNPN and CDR2 is SVGIG (reference sequence). DNA of the CDR3: TGTGCCTGGAGTGTAGGGCCCTACAATGAGCAGTTCTTC. Its protein product is CAWSVGPYNEQFF.

In this sample, this clonotype turned up many times. The chain is built from TRBV7-8 and TRBJ2-7, with D perhaps given as TRBD1 or TRBD2 (5 bases each). CDR1 is SGHVS, CDR2 FQNEAQ, per germline. This CDR3 contains 14 residues. V lost 6 bases to trimming and J lost 3 bases, with 15 bases between them. The CDR3 here is CASSPGTDDYEQYF. The CDR3 nucleotides read TGTGCCAGCAGTCCTGGGACCGACGACTACGAGCAGTACTTC. The full variable domain, its missing parts supplied by reference TRBV7-8 and TRBJ2-7, is GAGVSQSPRYKVAKRGQDVALRCDPISGHVSLFWYQQALGQGPEFLTYFQNEAQLDKSGLPSDRFFAERPEGSVSTLKIQRTQQEDSAVYLCASSPGTDDYEQYFGPGTRLTVT.

This clonotype was observed at least ten times. The CDR3 spells CASSQGHSGGTEAFF. The CDR3 DNA sequence: TGCGCCAGCAGCCAAGGGCACTCTGGGGGCACTGAAGCTTTCTTT. V and J are TRBV4-1 and TRBJ1-1; maybe TRBD1 (5 bases). CDR3 length equals 15 residues. Trimming removed 1 base from V and 4 bases from J, with 13 bases in between. Germline CDR1 reads MGHRA; CDR2 reads YSYEKL.

This clonotype was counted a single time. The V gene is TRBV27, the J gene TRBJ2-3; 9 bases fit TRBD2. From germline, CDR1 is MNHEY and CDR2 SMNVEV (reference sequence). The CDR3 spans 16 residues. Trimming took 5 bases from V and 1 from J; bases not matched to a gene: 7. DNA for the CDR3: TGTGCCAGCAGTCACGTAGCGGGAGCGGGCACAGATACGCAGTATTTT. Its translation: CASSHVAGAGTDTQYF.

Many counts were recorded for this clonotype. The CDR3 here is CASSRDRGFEAFF. The CDR3 DNA sequence: TGTGCCAGCAGCAGGGACAGGGGTTTTGAAGCTTTCTTT. The chain joins TRBV6-1 to TRBJ1-1; 10 bases map to TRBD1. V lost 6 bases to trimming and J lost 7 bases; unmatched junction nucleotides: 5. The V gene's germline CDR1 is MNHNS and CDR2 SASEGT. The CDR3 extends over 13 amino acids.

This clonotype was counted at least ten times. V usage is TRBV9 and J usage is TRBJ2-5; the match to TRBD2 covers 9 bases. CDR1 and CDR2 (germline): SGDLS, YYNGEE. This CDR3 has 15 amino acids. V was pared by 4 bases and J by 1 base, with 5 bases of the junction left unmatched. The CDR3 sequence: CASSLSGGPQETQYF. The CDR3, as DNA: TGTGCCAGCAGCCTTAGCGGGGGACCCCAAGAGACCCAGTACTTC.

This clonotype was found many times. This chain links TRBV3-1 with TRBJ2-3, with 9 bases identical to TRBD2. V gave up 0 bases and J gave up 0 bases; unmatched junction bases: 4. Germline V gene lookup returns CDR1 LGHDT and CDR2 YNNKEL (reference sequence). This CDR3 is built from 17 residues. CDR3 loop: CASSQDSLAGSTDTQYF. The CDR3 DNA is TGTGCCAGCAGCCAAGATTCCCTAGCGGGGAGCACAGATACGCAGTATTTT.

This clonotype was counted many times. V gene TRBV3-1 combines with J gene TRBJ2-7; D is unclear. The V gene lost 3 bases and the J gene lost 2 bases, with 8 bases spanning the gap. The CDR3 is 13 amino acids. Germline assignment: CDR1 LGHDT and CDR2 YNNKEL (reference sequence). The CDR3 DNA follows: TGTGCCAGCAGCCAGCAGCATGCCTACGAGCAGTACTTC. Its translation: CASSQQHAYEQYF.

This clonotype was recorded at least ten times. This chain uses TRBV7-2 with TRBJ2-3; the D gene is possibly TRBD2 (7 bases). CDR3 length: 16 amino acids. The V gene lost 2 bases and the J gene lost 6 bases, with 18 bases spanning the gap. Germline values: CDR1 SGHTA, CDR2 FQGNSA. The CDR3: CASSLSPRGAGDTQYF. For the CDR3, the DNA is TGTGCCAGCAGCTTATCTCCCCGGGGGGCGGGGGATACGCAGTATTTT.

Ten or more counts support this clonotype. The chain recombines TRBV11-2 with TRBJ2-3; 9 bases map to TRBD1. CDR1 is SGHAT, CDR2 FQNNGV, per germline. Trimming took 2 bases from V and 2 from J; bases not matched to a gene: 5. CDR3 length equals 16 residues. The CDR3 reads CASSLIGQGPTDTQYF. The CDR3 coding sequence is TGTGCCAGCAGCTTAATCGGACAGGGGCCCACAGATACGCAGTATTTT.

The chain uses TRBV5-1 and TRBJ1-1; the match to TRBD1 covers 7 bases. Germline assignment: CDR1 SGHRS and CDR2 YFSETQ. CDR3 length: 14 residues. V dropped 2 bases and J dropped 1; count of bases not matched to a gene: 2. Here the CDR3 DNA reads TGCGCCAGCAGCTTACAGGGGTCGAACACTGAAGCTTTCTTT. Residues: CASSLQGSNTEAFF.

This clonotype was seen repeatedly, ten times or more. The chain uses TRBV12-3 or TRBV12-4 and TRBJ1-5, with 7 nucleotides matching TRBD1. J lost 5 bases, V lost 6 bases, and 7 bases had no gene match. The CDR3 extends over 14 amino acids. The CDR3, as DNA: TGTGCCAGCAGCCCGACAGGGAACGATCAGCCCCAGCATTTT. This codes for CASSPTGNDQPQHF.

There are many counts of this clonotype. This chain links TRBV7-2 with TRBJ1-1; TRBD1 is a possible D gene (6 bases). CDR1 and CDR2 from the germline V gene are SGHTA and FQGNSA. The CDR3 has 14 residues. V gave up 3 bases and J gave up 6 bases, with 14 bases separating them. CDR3 region: CASSFDRTSPEAFF. The CDR3 DNA sequence: TGTGCCAGCAGCTTCGACAGGACATCCCCTGAAGCTTTCTTT.

This clonotype was seen more than once but under ten times. The chain recombines TRBV11-3 with TRBJ2-3, with 14 bases fitting TRBD2. Per the germline V gene, CDR1 is SGHNT and CDR2 is YENEEA. The CDR3 is 19 residues long. The ends lost 5 bases at V and 1 base at J; junction bases unmatched: 11. CDR3 loop: CASSLGLAGATGRTDTQYF. In nucleotides, the CDR3 is TGTGCCAGCAGCCTGGGACTAGCGGGAGCGACGGGGCGCACAGATACGCAGTATTTT. Based on the CDR3 plus reference TRBV11-3 and TRBJ2-3, the full variable domain is EAGVVQSPRYKIIEKKQPVAFWCNPISGHNTLYWYLQNLGQGPELLIRYENEEAVDDSQLPKDRFSAERLKGVDSTLKIQPAELGDSAVYLCASSLGLAGATGRTDTQYFGPGTRLTVL.

This clonotype was seen more than once but under ten times. It may be a read error: a sequence one base away is much more abundant. A read error is likely, as this CDR3 ends without the conserved phenylalanine or tryptophan. The chain recombines TRBV18 with TRBJ2-5; 7 bases agree with TRBD1. CDR1 and CDR2 (germline): KGHSH, LQKENI. The CDR3 runs to 13 residues. V lost 6 bases to trimming and J lost 5 bases; unmatched junction nucleotides: 6. Written as DNA, the CDR3 is TGTGCCAGCTCCCCGGACAGGCGGGAGACCCAGTACCTC. It translates to CASSPDRRETQYL.

This clonotype has a count of ten or more. The V and J genes are TRBV12-3 or TRBV12-4 and TRBJ1-6; perhaps TRBD1 as D (5 bases). V was clipped by 3 bases and J by 7 bases, with 7 bases between them. The CDR3 covers 13 residues. The CDR3 reads CASSFEGNSPLHF. The CDR3 nucleotides read TGTGCCAGCAGTTTCGAGGGGAATTCACCCCTCCACTTT.

This chain connects TRBV6-2 or TRBV6-3 to TRBJ2-7; D perhaps matches TRBD1 (7 bases). This CDR3 contains 16 residues. Trimming left V 6 bases short and J 3 bases short, with 21 bases between. The germline CDR1 and CDR2 sequences are MNHEY and SVGEGT. The CDR3: CASSHGGDRRFYEQYF. As DNA, the CDR3 is TGTGCCAGCAGCCACGGAGGGGACAGACGATTCTACGAGCAGTACTTC.

This clonotype was seen only a few times. Germline is not matched at one junction end, which may reflect a read error. This rearrangement joins TRBV7-2 to TRBJ2-5; TRBD2 agrees at 11 bases. From germline, CDR1 is SGHTA and CDR2 FQGNSA. This CDR3 is 16 amino acids long. As DNA, the CDR3 is TGTGTCAGCAGCTTAAGCCTAGCGGGGGGCCAAGAGACCCAGTACTTC. It specifies CVSSLSLAGGQETQYF.

This clonotype showed up many times. The V call is TRBV20-1, the J call TRBJ2-7, with 9 bases fitting TRBD1. CDR1 and CDR2 (germline): DFQATT, SNEGSKA (reference sequence). V was pared by 1 base and J by 7 bases, with 11 bases of the junction left unmatched. The CDR3 totals 15 residues. CDR3 in amino acids: CSARGVGTGSLEQYF. In nucleotides, the CDR3 is TGCAGTGCTAGAGGGGTTGGGACAGGGTCCCTGGAGCAGTACTTC.

This clonotype was seen repeatedly, ten times or more. This chain joins TRBV2 and TRBJ2-7; D gene unclear. Germline CDR1 is SNHLY and CDR2 is FYNNEI. The CDR3 sequence is 12 residues long. Trimming cost V 1 base and J 3 bases, with 4 bases left between them. This CDR3 reads CASSEDRYEQYF. The CDR3 DNA reads as TGTGCCAGCAGTGAAGACCGCTACGAGCAGTACTTC.

This clonotype appeared many times. The chain combines TRBV5-1 with TRBJ2-3; D ambiguous. The CDR3 spans 11 residues. With 6 bases removed from V and 5 bases from J, the gap between germline ends came to 7 bases. CDR1 and CDR2 from the germline V gene are SGHRS and YFSETQ. The CDR3 loop reads CASIIGDTQYF. In nucleotides, the CDR3 is TGCGCCAGCATCATTGGAGATACGCAGTATTTT. The entire variable domain, with the rest obtained from reference TRBV5-1 and TRBJ2-3, is as follows: KAGVTQTPRYLIKTRGQQVTLSCSPISGHRSVSWYQQTPGQGLQFLFEYFSETQRNKGNFPGRFSGRQFSNSRSEMNVSTLELGDSALYLCASIIGDTQYFGPGTRLTVL.

This clonotype was picked up many times. V usage is TRBV7-2 and J usage is TRBJ2-5; D gene uncertain. Trimming pared 4 bases from V and 3 bases from J, leaving 12 bases between. Germline-derived CDR1 and CDR2 are SGHTA and FQGNSA. The CDR3 contains 14 residues. This CDR3 reads CASSSSLPEETQYF. In DNA, the CDR3 is TGTGCCAGCAGCTCGAGCCTGCCGGAAGAGACCCAGTACTTC.

This clonotype showed up just a few times. The V and J genes are TRBV30 and TRBJ1-5; 7 nucleotides align to TRBD1. This CDR3 contains 16 residues. Unmatched junction bases numbered 8, after V lost 0 bases and J lost 3 bases. Germline V CDR1 and CDR2: GTSNPN, SVGIG (reference sequence). For the CDR3, the DNA is TGTGCCTGGAGTGTATTTAAGGGACAGAACAATCAGCCCCAGCATTTT. Translation: CAWSVFKGQNNQPQHF.

At least ten counts were recorded for this clonotype. The rearrangement uses TRBV5-1 and TRBJ2-3; 10 bases are a match to TRBD2. V lost 4 bases and J lost 0; bases outside the gene matches: 11. The CDR3 has 18 amino acids. Germline V gives CDR1 SGHRS, CDR2 YFSETQ. The CDR3 here is CASSPGWLAGASTDTQYF. CDR3 DNA: TGCGCCAGCAGCCCGGGATGGCTAGCGGGGGCCAGCACAGATACGCAGTATTTT.